This T cell receptor beta chain was obtained from a study of blood T cell repertoires in COVID-19. The CDR3 loop spans 14 amino acids. The V segment lost 5 bases and the J segment 6 bases; nucleotides outside the gene matches: 7. In germline, CDR1 is SEHNR, CDR2 FQNEAQ (reference sequence). Clones were read by immunoSEQ multiplex PCR, and TCRdb kept only the in-frame ones, dropping some. The table lists some 170,000 clones, roughly 80% of them singletons. This chain connects TRBV7-9 to TRBJ1-5; 7 bases are shared with TRBD1. Sequencing input: peripheral blood. The origin of this receptor is a woman between 70 and 85 years old with acute or convalescent COVID-19. This CDR3 is CASSEGAVGQPQHF. The DNA for the CDR3 is TGTGCCAGCAGCGAGGGGGCGGTAGGTCAGCCCCAGCATTTT.